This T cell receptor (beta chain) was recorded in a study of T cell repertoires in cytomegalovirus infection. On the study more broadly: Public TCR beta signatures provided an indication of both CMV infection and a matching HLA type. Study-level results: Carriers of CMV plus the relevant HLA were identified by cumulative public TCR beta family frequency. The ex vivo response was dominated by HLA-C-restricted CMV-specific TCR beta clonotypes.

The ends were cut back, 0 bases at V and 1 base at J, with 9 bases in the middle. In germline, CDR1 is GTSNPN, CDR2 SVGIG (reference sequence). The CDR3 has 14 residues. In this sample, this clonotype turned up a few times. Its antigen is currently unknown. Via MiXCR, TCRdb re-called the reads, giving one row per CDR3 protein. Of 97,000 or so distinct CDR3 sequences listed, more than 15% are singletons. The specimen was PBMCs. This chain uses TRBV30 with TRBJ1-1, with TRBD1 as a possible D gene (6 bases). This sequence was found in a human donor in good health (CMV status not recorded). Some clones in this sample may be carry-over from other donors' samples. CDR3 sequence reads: CAWSVKGQNTEAFF. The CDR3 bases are TGTGCCTGGAGTGTAAAGGGACAGAACACTGAAGCTTTCTTT.